This T cell receptor beta chain derives from a study of T cells after yellow fever vaccination. This clonotype was seen a few times. V was trimmed by 3 bases and J by 6 bases, leaving 15 bases between them. This CDR3 is 15 amino acids long. Germline values: CDR1 KGHSH, CDR2 LQKENI. TCRdb processed the 5' RACE reads anew with MiXCR; each CDR3 protein has one entry. The sample lists about 220,000 distinct CDR3 sequences; 6.7% were seen once. The material sequenced was CD4+ T cells sorted from PBMCs, taken on the day of the yellow fever booster vaccination. The clonotype originates from a man aged 25-45 years who received the YFV17D yellow fever vaccine. This chain links TRBV18 with TRBJ2-1; tentatively, D is TRBD2 (6 bases). The CDR3 sequence is CASSPPGGGSNEQFF. The CDR3 DNA reads TGTGCCAGCTCACCCCCCGGGGGTGGGAGCAATGAGCAGTTCTTC.